One and the same sample provided the 8 T cell receptor beta chains below, sequenced in a study of T cell repertoires in cytomegalovirus infection. TCRdb re-derived calls from the reads in MiXCR, one entry per CDR3 protein. The sample shows some 940,000 distinct CDR3 sequences, roughly 30% of them seen only once. Antigens for these TCRs are unknown. Sequencing was performed on cultured CD8+ T cells from PBMCs, taken from culture after CMV antigen stimulation. The origin of the receptors is a human donor in good health (CMV status not recorded). Some clones in this sample may be carry-over from other donors' samples.

This rearrangement joins TRBV6-8 to TRBJ2-5, with 9 positions matching TRBD2. The V segment lost 5 bases and the J segment 1 base; nucleotides outside the gene matches: 8. CDR3 length: 16 amino acids. Germline assignment: CDR1 MNHGY and CDR2 SAAAGT. CDR3 nucleotide sequence: TGTGCCAGCAGTCACACGCGGGGGGGATTCCAAGAGACCCAGTACTTC. Encoded protein: CASSHTRGGFQETQYF.

V gene TRBV12-3 or TRBV12-4 combines with J gene TRBJ2-2; tentative D call: TRBD1 (6 bases). With 6 bases removed from V and 6 bases from J, the gap between germline ends came to 14 bases. This CDR3 is built from 14 residues. The CDR3 here is CASSPMSGAGELFF. The CDR3 DNA reads TGTGCCAGCAGCCCTATGTCAGGGGCCGGGGAGCTGTTTTTT.

The V call is TRBV2, the J call TRBJ2-5; D is perhaps TRBD2 (5 bases). Germline V gives CDR1 SNHLY, CDR2 FYNNEI. The CDR3 is 13 residues long. V shed 2 bases and J shed 2 bases, with 6 bases lying between them. The CDR3 loop reads CASSEWRQETQYF. For the CDR3, the DNA is TGTGCCAGCAGTGAATGGAGGCAAGAGACCCAGTACTTC.

This sequence joins TRBV23-1 and TRBJ1-1, with D perhaps matching TRBD1 (5 bases). TRBV23-1 is annotated as an ORF whose role is uncertain. The V gene lost 4 bases and the J gene lost 5 bases, with 17 bases spanning the gap. The CDR3 extends over 15 amino acids. DNA for the CDR3: TGCGCCAGCAGTCCCACTAGGAAGGGGCAAACTGAAGCTTTCTTT. Residues: CASSPTRKGQTEAFF.

V is TRBV4-2 and J is TRBJ2-3, with D maybe TRBD2 (7 bases). The CDR3 extends over 14 amino acids. V lost 4 bases and J 4 bases, leaving 12 bases between the germline ends. CDR1 is LGHNA and CDR2 is YNFKEQ in the germline V gene. This CDR3 is CASSPEGGADTQYF. CDR3 in DNA: TGTGCCAGCAGCCCTGAGGGGGGGGCAGATACGCAGTATTTT.

This clonotype was detected a few times. V gene TRBV7-6 combines with J gene TRBJ2-2; 8 bases line up with TRBD1. Germline V gene sequence: CDR1 SGHVS, CDR2 FNYEAQ. The CDR3 has 17 residues. With V trimmed by 4 bases and J by 0 bases, 7 bases remained unmatched. CDR3 in amino acids: CASSWGSRGPNTGELFF. In nucleotides, the CDR3 is TGTGCCAGCAGCTGGGGGAGCAGGGGGCCGAACACCGGGGAGCTGTTTTTT. The full variable domain, with the rest looked up from reference TRBV7-6 and TRBJ2-2, is GAGVSQSPRYKVTKRGQDVALRCDPISGHVSLYWYRQALGQGPEFLTYFNYEAQQDKSGLPNDRFSAERPEGSISTLTIQRTEQRDSAMYRCASSWGSRGPNTGELFFGEGSRLTVL.

This clonotype showed up just a few times. The gene calls are TRBV6-1 and TRBJ1-3; the D is unclear. CDR1 MNHNS and CDR2 SASEGT come from the germline V gene. V dropped 10 bases and J dropped 1 base, with 5 bases sitting between them. This CDR3 comprises 11 residues. CDR3 bases: TGTGCCACTAGGTCTGGAAACACCATATATTTT. This sequence encodes CATRSGNTIYF.

The chain is built from TRBV12-5 and TRBJ1-4; D unresolved. CDR3 size: 16 residues. V gave up 1 base and J gave up 4 bases, with 13 bases separating them. Germline V gene data show CDR1 as LGHNT and CDR2 as FRNRAP. The CDR3, as DNA: TGTGCTAGTGGTTTGGGGTCGGCGACAAGTAATGAAAAACTGTTTTTT. Protein sequence: CASGLGSATSNEKLFF.